The 20 T cell receptor beta chains below come from one sample, sequenced in a study of CD8 T cells in ankylosing spondylitis. MiXCR was run by TCRdb on the 5' RACE reads, yielding one entry per CDR3 protein. The table has about 220,000 distinct CDR3 sequences, roughly a tenth seen once; the top ten hold approximately 20%. Sequenced sample: blood, either unsorted or a sorted T cell fraction (not recorded which). All receptors derive from a male donor with ankylosing spondylitis or in good health (not recorded which).

The V gene is TRBV11-2, the J gene TRBJ2-3; 12 bases line up with TRBD2. The germline V gene encodes CDR1 SGHAT and CDR2 FQNNGV. The V segment lost 4 bases and the J segment 5 bases; nucleotides outside the gene matches: 10. This CDR3 is 17 amino acids long. CDR3 in DNA: TGTGCCAGCAGCTCAGACCTAGCGGGGGGGAGGCGAGATACGCAGTATTTT. It encodes CASSSDLAGGRRDTQYF.

At least ten counts were recorded for this clonotype. The V gene is TRBV13, the J gene TRBJ1-1, with no clear D. The CDR3 loop spans 12 amino acids. CDR1 PRHDT and CDR2 FYEKMQ come from the germline V gene (reference sequence). V lost 5 bases and J 6 bases, leaving 10 bases between the germline ends. Written as DNA, the CDR3 is TGTGCCAGCAGCCTCGGTAGTGCTGAAGCTTTCTTT. Amino acid sequence: CASSLGSAEAFF. Together with reference TRBV13 and TRBJ1-1, the CDR3 gives the full variable domain: AAGVIQSPRHLIKEKRETATLKCYPIPRHDTVYWYQQGPGQDPQFLISFYEKMQSDKGSIPDRFSAQQFSDYHSELNMSSLELGDSALYFCASSLGSAEAFFGQGTRLTVV.

This clonotype has just a few counts. The chain combines TRBV20-1 with TRBJ2-5; tentatively, D is TRBD2 (6 bases). The V and J ends lost 5 bases and 5 bases respectively, with 9 bases between them. Germline lookup yields CDR1 DFQATT and CDR2 SNEGSKA (reference sequence). This CDR3 region has 11 residues. Here the CDR3 DNA reads TGCAGTGCTGGGGGGAGTGAGACCCAGTACTTC. This codes for CSAGGSETQYF.

Worth noting for this clonotype: One junction end disagrees with the germline gene, perhaps due to a read error. This chain's CDR3 is CASCLEATSGGSGANVLTF. The CDR3 nucleotides read TGTGCCAGCTGTTTAGAAGCAACTAGCGGGGGGTCTGGGGCCAACGTCCTGACTTTC. This chain connects TRBV12-3 or TRBV12-4 to TRBJ2-6; 12 nucleotides line up with TRBD2. There are 19 residues in the CDR3.

Worth noting for this clonotype: One base away lies a much larger clone, so this may be a sequencing read error. The rearrangement joins TRBV7-9 to TRBJ1-2, with a tentative D call TRBD1 (5 bases). CDR3 size: 15 residues. Germline V CDR1 and CDR2: SEHNR, FQNEAQ (reference sequence). The ends were cut back, 5 bases at V and 7 bases at J, with 20 bases in the middle. The CDR3 DNA sequence: TGTGCCAGCAGCATAGAAGTGACAGCGCGAGCTGGCTACACCTTC. This gives the protein CASSIEVTARAGYTF.

This clonotype was observed at least ten times. The chain carries TRBV5-1 and TRBJ2-6; 7 bases align to TRBD1. The trim removed 2 bases at V and 1 base at J, leaving 12 bases unmatched. This CDR3 is 19 amino acids long. The germline gives CDR1 SGHRS, CDR2 YFSETQ. The CDR3 sequence is CASSLPSGTVSSGANVLTF. The DNA for the CDR3 is TGCGCCAGCAGCTTACCGTCCGGGACAGTCAGTTCTGGGGCCAACGTCCTGACTTTC.

This rearrangement joins TRBV5-1 to TRBJ2-3, with 7 bases matching TRBD2. The V gene's germline CDR1 is SGHRS and CDR2 YFSETQ. The CDR3 length is 15 residues. V lost 4 bases and J lost 2; bases outside the gene matches: 7. CDR3 DNA sequence: TGCGCCAGCAGCAATCCCGGGACTAACACAGATACGCAGTATTTT. This codes for CASSNPGTNTDTQYF. Complete variable domain (other parts from reference TRBV5-1 and TRBJ2-3): KAGVTQTPRYLIKTRGQQVTLSCSPISGHRSVSWYQQTPGQGLQFLFEYFSETQRNKGNFPGRFSGRQFSNSRSEMNVSTLELGDSALYLCASSNPGTNTDTQYFGPGTRLTVL.

Many counts were recorded for this clonotype. This chain connects TRBV12-3 or TRBV12-4 to TRBJ1-2; TRBD1 might be the D (6 bases). The CDR3 has 15 amino acids. V lost 6 bases and J 1 base, leaving 15 bases between the germline ends. The CDR3 sequence: CASSLRRDNNYGYTF. In DNA, the CDR3 is TGTGCCAGCAGCCTCCGCCGGGACAATAACTATGGCTACACCTTC.

This clonotype appeared a few times. The chain uses TRBV21-1 and TRBJ2-7; TRBD1 is the table's D call and was not checked against the DNA. TRBV21-1 is a pseudogene. The CDR3 covers 15 residues. CDR3 region: CASSTHRTLPGEQYF. For the CDR3, the DNA is TGTGCCAGCAGCACCCATCGGACACTCCCTGGGGAGCAGTACTTC.

In its sample, this clonotype was seen many times. This rearrangement joins TRBV12-3 or TRBV12-4 to TRBJ1-2; TRBD1 aligns across 10 bases. The CDR3 length is 14 residues. V lost 8 bases, J lost 3 bases, and 6 bases stayed unmatched. CDR3 sequence (DNA): TGTGCCAGCGGGGGGACAGGGGAATACTATGGCTACACCTTC. Its translation is CASGGTGEYYGYTF.

This clonotype was seen repeatedly, ten times or more. The chain couples TRBV28 to TRBJ1-1, with D maybe TRBD1 (5 bases). The germline V gene encodes CDR1 MDHEN and CDR2 SYDVKM. CDR3 size: 13 residues. The V gene lost 6 bases and the J gene lost 7 bases, with 15 bases spanning the gap. CDR3 residues: CASSQIETVEAFF. Here the CDR3 DNA reads TGTGCCAGCAGCCAAATTGAGACAGTTGAAGCTTTCTTT.

In this sample, this clonotype turned up a few times. The V gene is TRBV19, the J gene TRBJ1-1, with TRBD1 as a possible D gene (6 bases). Germline CDR1 is LNHDA and CDR2 is SQIVND (reference sequence). The CDR3 contains 15 residues. The V gene lost 5 bases and the J gene lost 3 bases, with 16 bases spanning the gap. The chain's CDR3 is CASSRLRGGDTEAFF. CDR3 nucleotides: TGTGCCAGTAGTCGCCTCAGGGGCGGAGACACTGAAGCTTTCTTT.

This clonotype has a count of ten or more. This sequence joins TRBV3-1 and TRBJ2-7; perhaps TRBD2 as D (5 bases). The CDR3 length is 12 residues. V was pared by 1 base and J by 4 bases, with 5 bases between. Germline V lookup: CDR1 LGHDT, CDR2 YNNKEL (reference sequence). The CDR3 DNA reads TGTGCCAGCAGCCAAGGGGAGTACGAGCAGTACTTC. Translation gives CASSQGEYEQYF.

This clonotype was observed many times. The V gene is TRBV7-2, the J gene TRBJ2-3; no firm D call. Germline CDR1 SGHTA, CDR2 FQGNSA. Between the trimmed V and J ends, which lost 1 base and 7 bases, there was a span of 6 bases. This CDR3 contains 12 residues. The CDR3 DNA is TGTGCCAGCAGCTTAGAGTCACATACGCAGTATTTT. Translating it yields CASSLESHTQYF.

The sample holds many counts of this clonotype. CDR3 coding DNA: TGTGCCAGCAGGGAGAGGACTGAGAACACCGGGGAGCTGTTTTTT. Its protein product is CASRERTENTGELFF. The rearrangement uses TRBV12-3 or TRBV12-4 and TRBJ2-2; D perhaps matches TRBD2 (5 bases). The CDR3 length is 15 residues. V was trimmed by 6 bases and J by 1 base, leaving 12 bases between them.

This sequence joins TRBV12-3 or TRBV12-4 and TRBJ2-7; TRBD2 might be the D (6 bases). Trimming stripped 8 bases from V and 0 bases from J, with 20 bases between. The CDR3 is 16 amino acids. CDR3 nucleotides: TGTGCCAGCGCGGGGCAGGGTGGTAGGGGCTCCTACGAGCAGTACTTC. Protein: CASAGQGGRGSYEQYF.

This clonotype has just a few counts. The gene calls are TRBV6-1 and TRBJ2-1; 12 nucleotides match TRBD2. V dropped 6 bases and J dropped 6; count of bases not matched to a gene: 9. The CDR3 is 16 amino acids. The germline V gene has CDR1 MNHNS and CDR2 SASEGT. The CDR3 sequence: CASSGASGGGGNEQFF. CDR3 bases: TGTGCCAGCAGCGGCGCTAGCGGGGGGGGTGGCAATGAGCAGTTCTTC.

This chain joins TRBV29-1 and TRBJ2-3; D may be TRBD2 (6 bases). CDR3 length: 14 amino acids. The ends were cut back, 1 base at V and 4 bases at J, with 12 bases in the middle. Germline lookup yields CDR1 SQVTM and CDR2 ANQGSEA. The CDR3 loop is CSVEGGRDADTQYF. The DNA of the CDR3 is TGCAGCGTTGAAGGTGGGCGGGACGCAGATACGCAGTATTTT.

This clonotype has only a few counts. This chain connects TRBV6-1 to TRBJ2-2; 16 nucleotides line up with TRBD2. After removal of 7 bases from V and 5 bases from J, the junction contained 13 bases not matched to a gene. Germline CDR1 is MNHNS and CDR2 is SASEGT. This CDR3 is 19 amino acids long. This CDR3 reads CASKNAGLAGGLRTGELFF. The DNA of the CDR3 is TGTGCCAGCAAGAATGCGGGACTAGCGGGGGGGTTGCGGACCGGGGAGCTGTTTTTT.

Ten or more counts support this clonotype. The chain is built from TRBV3-1 and TRBJ2-1; no reliable D call. Per the germline V gene, CDR1 is LGHDT and CDR2 is YNNKEL (reference sequence). The CDR3 consists of 15 residues. The V and J ends lost 0 bases and 0 bases respectively, with 6 bases between them. CDR3 nucleotide sequence: TGTGCCAGCAGCCAAGATCGCGTCTCCTACAATGAGCAGTTCTTC. It is translated as CASSQDRVSYNEQFF.